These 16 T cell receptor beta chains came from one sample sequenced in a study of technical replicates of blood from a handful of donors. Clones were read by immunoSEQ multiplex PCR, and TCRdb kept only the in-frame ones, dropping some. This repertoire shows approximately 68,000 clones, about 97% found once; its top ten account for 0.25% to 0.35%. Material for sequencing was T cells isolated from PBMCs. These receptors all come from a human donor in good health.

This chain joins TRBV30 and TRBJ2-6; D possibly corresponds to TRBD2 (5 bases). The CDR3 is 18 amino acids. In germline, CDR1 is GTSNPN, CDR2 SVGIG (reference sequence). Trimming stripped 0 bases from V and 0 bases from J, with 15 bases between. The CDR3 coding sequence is TGTGCCTGGAGTGTACACGGAGCGGAACCCTCTGGGGCCAACGTCCTGACTTTC. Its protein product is CAWSVHGAEPSGANVLTF.

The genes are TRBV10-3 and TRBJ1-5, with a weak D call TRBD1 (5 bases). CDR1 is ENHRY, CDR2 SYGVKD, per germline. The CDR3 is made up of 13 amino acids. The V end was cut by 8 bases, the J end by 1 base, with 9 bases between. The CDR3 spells CAIGQLSNQPQHF. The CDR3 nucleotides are TGTGCCATCGGACAACTAAGCAATCAGCCCCAGCATTTT.

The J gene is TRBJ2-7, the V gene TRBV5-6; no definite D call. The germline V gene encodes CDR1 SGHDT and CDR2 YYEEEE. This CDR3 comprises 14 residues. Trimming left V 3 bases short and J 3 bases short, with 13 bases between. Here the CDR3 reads CASSSLASLYEQYF. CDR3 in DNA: TGTGCCAGCAGCTCTCTGGCTTCCCTCTACGAGCAGTACTTC.

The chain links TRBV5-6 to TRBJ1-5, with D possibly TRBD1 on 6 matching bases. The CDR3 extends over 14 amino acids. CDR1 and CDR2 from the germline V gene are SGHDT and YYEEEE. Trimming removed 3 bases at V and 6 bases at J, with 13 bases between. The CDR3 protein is CASSSGTGIQPQHF. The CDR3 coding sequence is TGTGCCAGCAGCTCCGGAACAGGGATTCAGCCCCAGCATTTT.

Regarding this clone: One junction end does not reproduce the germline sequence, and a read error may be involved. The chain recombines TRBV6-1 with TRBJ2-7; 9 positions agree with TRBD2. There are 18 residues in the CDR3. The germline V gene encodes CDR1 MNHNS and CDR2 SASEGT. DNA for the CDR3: TGTGCCAGCAGTCAAGCGCCCCCAGGGGCGGGAGGGTCCTACGAGCAGTACTTC. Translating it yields CASSQAPPGAGGSYEQYF.

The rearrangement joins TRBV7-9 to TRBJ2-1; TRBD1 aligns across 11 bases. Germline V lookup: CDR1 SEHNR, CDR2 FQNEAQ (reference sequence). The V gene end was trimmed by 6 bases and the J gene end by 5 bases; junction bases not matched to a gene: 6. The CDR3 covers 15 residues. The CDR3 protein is CASSLGQGVHNEQFF. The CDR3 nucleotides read TGTGCCAGCAGTTTGGGACAGGGGGTCCACAATGAGCAGTTCTTC.

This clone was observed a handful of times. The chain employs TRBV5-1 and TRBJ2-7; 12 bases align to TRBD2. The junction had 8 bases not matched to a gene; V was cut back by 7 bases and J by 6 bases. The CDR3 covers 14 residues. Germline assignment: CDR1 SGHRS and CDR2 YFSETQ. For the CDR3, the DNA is TGCGCCAGCCAGACTAGCGGGAGTCAGAGCGAGCAGTACTTC. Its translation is CASQTSGSQSEQYF.

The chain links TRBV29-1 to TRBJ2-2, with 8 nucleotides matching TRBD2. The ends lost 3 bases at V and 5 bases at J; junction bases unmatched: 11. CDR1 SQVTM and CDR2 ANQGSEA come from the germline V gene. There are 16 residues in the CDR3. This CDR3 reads CSVDSRSAGVTGELFF. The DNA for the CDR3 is TGCAGCGTTGACAGTCGTTCAGCGGGAGTTACCGGGGAGCTGTTTTTT.

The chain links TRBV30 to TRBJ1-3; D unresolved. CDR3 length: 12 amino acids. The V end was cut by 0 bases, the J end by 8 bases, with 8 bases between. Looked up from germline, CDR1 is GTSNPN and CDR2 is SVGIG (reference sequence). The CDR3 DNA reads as TGTGCCTGGAGTGTCGCAGAGGACACCATATATTTT. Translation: CAWSVAEDTIYF.

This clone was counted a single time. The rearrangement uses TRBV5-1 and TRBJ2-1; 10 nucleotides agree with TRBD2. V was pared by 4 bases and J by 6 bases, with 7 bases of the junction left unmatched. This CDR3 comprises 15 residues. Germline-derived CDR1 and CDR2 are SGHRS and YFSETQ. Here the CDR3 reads CASSTLAGDGNEQFF. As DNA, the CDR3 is TGCGCCAGCAGCACCCTAGCGGGAGACGGCAATGAGCAGTTCTTC.

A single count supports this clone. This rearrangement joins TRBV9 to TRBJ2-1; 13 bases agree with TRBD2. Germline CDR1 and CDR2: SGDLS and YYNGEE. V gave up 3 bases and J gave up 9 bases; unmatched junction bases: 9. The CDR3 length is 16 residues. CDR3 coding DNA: TGTGCCAGCAGCGCGGGACTAGCGGGATTTAGGAGTGAGCAGTTCTTC. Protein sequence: CASSAGLAGFRSEQFF.

Written as DNA, the CDR3 is TGTGCCAGTAGTCGCTGGCCCAATGAGCAGTTCTTC. Translating gives CASSRWPNEQFF. The chain carries TRBV19 and TRBJ2-1; no definite D call. The length of the CDR3 is 12 residues. Germline V gene lookup returns CDR1 LNHDA and CDR2 SQIVND (reference sequence). V lost 5 bases to trimming and J lost 6 bases, with 8 bases between them.

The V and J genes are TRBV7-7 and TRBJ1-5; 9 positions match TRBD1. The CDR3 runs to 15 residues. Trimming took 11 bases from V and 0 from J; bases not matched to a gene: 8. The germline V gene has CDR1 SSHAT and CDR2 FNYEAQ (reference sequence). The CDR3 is CALRDRVYSNQPQHF. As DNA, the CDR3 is TGTGCCCTCAGGGACAGGGTATATAGCAATCAGCCCCAGCATTTT.

The chain's CDR3 is CASLRDRDGNGYTF. As DNA, the CDR3 is TGTGCCAGCCTTCGCGACAGGGACGGGAATGGCTACACCTTC. The rearrangement links TRBV28 to TRBJ1-2; TRBD1 aligns across 7 bases. J lost 6 bases, V lost 8 bases, and 12 bases had no gene match. This CDR3 has 14 residues. CDR1 is MDHEN and CDR2 is SYDVKM in the germline V gene.

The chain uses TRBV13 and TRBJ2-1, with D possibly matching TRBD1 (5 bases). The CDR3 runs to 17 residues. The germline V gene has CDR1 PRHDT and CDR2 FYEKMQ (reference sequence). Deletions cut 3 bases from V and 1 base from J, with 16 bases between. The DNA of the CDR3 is TGTGCCAGCAGCTTTGCTTTAATAGGGGCGTCCTACAATGAGCAGTTCTTC. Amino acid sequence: CASSFALIGASYNEQFF.

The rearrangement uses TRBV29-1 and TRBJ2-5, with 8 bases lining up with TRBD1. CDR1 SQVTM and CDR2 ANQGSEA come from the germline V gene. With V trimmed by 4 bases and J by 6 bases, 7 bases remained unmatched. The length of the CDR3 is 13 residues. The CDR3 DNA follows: TGCAGCGTTGGGGGACAGGCGGTGAAGACCCAGTACTTC. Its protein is CSVGGQAVKTQYF.